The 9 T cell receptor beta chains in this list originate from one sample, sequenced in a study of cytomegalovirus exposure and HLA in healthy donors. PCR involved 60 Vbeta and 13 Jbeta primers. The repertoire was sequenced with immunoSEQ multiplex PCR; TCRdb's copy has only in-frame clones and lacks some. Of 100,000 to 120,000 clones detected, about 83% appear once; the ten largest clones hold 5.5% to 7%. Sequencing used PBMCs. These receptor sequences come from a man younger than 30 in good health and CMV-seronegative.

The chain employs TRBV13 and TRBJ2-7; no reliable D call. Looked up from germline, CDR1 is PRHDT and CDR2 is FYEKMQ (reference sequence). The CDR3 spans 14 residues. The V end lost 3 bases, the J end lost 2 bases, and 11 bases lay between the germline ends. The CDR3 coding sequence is TGTGCCAGCAGCTTGCTAGGATCCACCTACGAGCAGTACTTC. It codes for CASSLLGSTYEQYF.

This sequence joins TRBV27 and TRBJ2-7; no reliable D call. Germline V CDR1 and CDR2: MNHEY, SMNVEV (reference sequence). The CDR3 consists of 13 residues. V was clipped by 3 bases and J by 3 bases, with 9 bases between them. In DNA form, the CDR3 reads TGTGCCAGCAGTTTGGTTAGTAACTACGAGCAGTACTTC. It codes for CASSLVSNYEQYF.

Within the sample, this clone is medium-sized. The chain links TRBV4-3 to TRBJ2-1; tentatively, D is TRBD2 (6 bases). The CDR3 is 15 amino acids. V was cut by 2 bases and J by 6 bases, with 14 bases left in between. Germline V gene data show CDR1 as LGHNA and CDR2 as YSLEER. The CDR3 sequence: CASSQIGGGPNEQFF. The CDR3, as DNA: TGCGCCAGCAGCCAAATCGGAGGAGGGCCCAATGAGCAGTTCTTC.

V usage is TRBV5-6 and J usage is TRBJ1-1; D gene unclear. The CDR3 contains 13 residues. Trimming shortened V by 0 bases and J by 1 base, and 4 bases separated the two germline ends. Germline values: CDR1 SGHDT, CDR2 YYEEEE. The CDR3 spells CASSLVSNTEAFF. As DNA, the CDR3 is TGTGCCAGCAGCTTGGTATCGAACACTGAAGCTTTCTTT.

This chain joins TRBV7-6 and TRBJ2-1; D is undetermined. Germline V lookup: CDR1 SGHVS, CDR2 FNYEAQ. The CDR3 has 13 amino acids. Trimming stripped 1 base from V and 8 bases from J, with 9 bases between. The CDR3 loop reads CASSLVRVDEQFF. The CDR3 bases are TGTGCCAGCAGCTTAGTCCGCGTGGATGAGCAGTTCTTC.

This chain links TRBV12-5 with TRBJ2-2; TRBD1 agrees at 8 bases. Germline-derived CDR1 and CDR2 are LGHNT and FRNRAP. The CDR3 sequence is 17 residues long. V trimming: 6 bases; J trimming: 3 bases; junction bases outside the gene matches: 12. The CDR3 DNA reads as TGTGCTAGTGGGGTACCCGCCAGGGGGCGTGACACCGGGGAGCTGTTTTTT. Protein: CASGVPARGRDTGELFF.

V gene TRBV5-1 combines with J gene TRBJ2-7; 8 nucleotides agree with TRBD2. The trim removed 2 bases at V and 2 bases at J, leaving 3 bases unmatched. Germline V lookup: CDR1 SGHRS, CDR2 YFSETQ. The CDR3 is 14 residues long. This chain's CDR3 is CASSFGTRAYEQYF. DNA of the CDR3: TGCGCCAGCAGCTTTGGGACTAGAGCCTACGAGCAGTACTTC.

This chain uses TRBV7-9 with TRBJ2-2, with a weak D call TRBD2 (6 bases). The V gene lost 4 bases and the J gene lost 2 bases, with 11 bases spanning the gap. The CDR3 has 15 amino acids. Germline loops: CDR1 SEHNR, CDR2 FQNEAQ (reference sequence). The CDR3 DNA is TGTGCCAGCAGCTCATGGACTACTAACACCGGGGAGCTGTTTTTT. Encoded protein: CASSSWTTNTGELFF.

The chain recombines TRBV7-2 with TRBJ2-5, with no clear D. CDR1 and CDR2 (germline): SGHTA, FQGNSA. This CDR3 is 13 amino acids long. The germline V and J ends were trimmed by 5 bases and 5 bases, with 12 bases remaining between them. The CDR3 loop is CASSPVGLETQYF. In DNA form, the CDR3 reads TGTGCCAGCAGCCCGGTTGGGCTGGAGACCCAGTACTTC. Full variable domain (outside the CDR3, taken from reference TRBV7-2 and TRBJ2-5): GAGVSQSPSNKVTEKGKDVELRCDPISGHTALYWYRQSLGQGLEFLIYFQGNSAPDKSGLPSDRFSAERTGGSVSTLTIQRTQQEDSAVYLCASSPVGLETQYFGPGTRLLVL.